Given below is one T cell receptor (beta chain) in context. There is no known antigen for this receptor. No base quality values were provided; no much bigger clone lies one nucleotide off. This specimen belongs to a study of T cell changes during pregnancy in multiple sclerosis (dated by TCRdb to between 2017 and 2020). For the wider study: The study looked at changes in the T cell repertoire across pregnancy in women with multiple sclerosis.

The library was prepared using the immunoSEQ multiplex PCR assay. TCRdb obtained this table from immuneACCESS and retained in-frame rearrangements with V and J assigned. These tables miss some clones; where compared with another copy, unresolved V genes account for less than half of the shortfall, and the remainder is unexplained. A total of under 80,000 clones appear in this sample, more than 85% of them only once. Roughly 1.4% of the sample is taken by the ten largest. Sequencing used peripheral blood, obtained in the second trimester of pregnancy. The sequence came from a female donor with multiple sclerosis, enrolled in a pregnancy study.

The CDR3 loop reads CASSLGQRGGETQYF. The DNA sequence is as follows: TGTGCCAGCAGCTTGGGACAAAGGGGCGGCGAGACCCAGTACTTC. The chain joins TRBV5-8 to TRBJ2-5; perhaps TRBD1 is the D gene, with 5 bases matching. The CDR3 spans 15 residues, from the cysteine through the phenylalanine. Only the CDR3 portion is preserved as DNA: 45 bases, with reading frame beginning at the first base. The CDR1 and CDR2 encoded by the germline V gene are SGHTS and YDEGEE. The junction shows trimming of 0 bases on V and 5 bases on J, plus 14 bases between the germline ends. Beyond the CDR3, the reference TRBV5-8 and TRBJ2-5 genes provide the residues; the full variable domain reads: EAGVTQSPTHLIKTRGQQATLRCSPISGHTSVYWYQQALGLGLQFLLWYDEGEERNRGNFPPRFSGRQFPNYSSELNVNALELEDSALYLCASSLGQRGGETQYFGPGTRLLVL.